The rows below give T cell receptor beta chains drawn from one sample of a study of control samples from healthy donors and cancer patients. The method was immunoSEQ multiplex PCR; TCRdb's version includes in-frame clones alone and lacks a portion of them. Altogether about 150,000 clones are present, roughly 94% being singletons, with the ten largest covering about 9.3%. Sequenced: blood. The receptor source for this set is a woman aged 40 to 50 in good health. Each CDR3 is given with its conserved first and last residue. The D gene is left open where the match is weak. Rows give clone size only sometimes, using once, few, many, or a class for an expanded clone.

CDR3: CASSVGLDSSYEQYF
DNA: TGTGCCAGCAGCGTAGGGTTAGACAGCTCCTACGAGCAGTACTTC
V: TRBV9
J: TRBJ2-7
D: -
size: once

CDR3: CASSSGLAGVADTQYF
DNA: TGCGCCAGCAGTTCGGGACTAGCGGGTGTGGCAGATACGCAGTATTTT
V: TRBV5-1
J: TRBJ2-3
D: TRBD2
size: -

CDR3: CASSKDVRSEAFF
DNA: TGCGCCAGCAGTAAAGATGTTAGGTCTGAAGCTTTCTTT
V: TRBV4-1
J: TRBJ1-1
D: -
size: -

CDR3: CASSSKRIATNEKLFF
DNA: TGTGCCAGCAGCTCGAAACGTATTGCAACTAATGAAAAACTGTTTTTT
V: TRBV7-8
J: TRBJ1-4
D: -
size: -

CDR3: CASSYGVGQNSPLHF
DNA: TGTGCCAGCAGTTACGGCGTGGGACAGAATTCACCCCTCCACTTT
V: TRBV6-5
J: TRBJ1-6
D: TRBD1
size: -

CDR3: CASSVDRGRGAEAFF
DNA: TGTGCCAGCAGCGTGGACAGGGGGCGAGGCGCTGAAGCTTTCTTT
V: TRBV7-2
J: TRBJ1-1
D: TRBD1
size: -

CDR3: CASSDTSGRYNEQFF
DNA: TGTGCCAGCAGCGATACTAGCGGGAGGTACAATGAGCAGTTCTTC
V: TRBV6-4
J: TRBJ2-1
D: TRBD2
size: -

CDR3: CASSQEFLGLTEAFF
DNA: TGTGCCAGCAGCCAAGAATTTTTAGGTTTAACTGAAGCTTTCTTT
V: TRBV4-2
J: TRBJ1-1
D: -
size: -

CDR3: CASRQGFGNQPQHF
DNA: TGTGCCAGCAGACAGGGTTTCGGCAATCAGCCCCAGCATTTT
V: TRBV2
J: TRBJ1-5
D: -
size: -

CDR3: CASKDGEKLFF
DNA: TGTGCCAGTAAGGACGGAGAAAAACTGTTTTTT
V: TRBV7-9
J: TRBJ1-4
D: -
size: -

CDR3: CATLDGTRYAGYTF
DNA: TGTGCCACCCTAGACGGGACAAGGTATGCGGGCTACACCTTC
V: TRBV6-5
J: TRBJ1-2
D: -
size: -